This passage covers 12 T cell receptor beta chains from one sample sequenced in a study of TIL therapy for anti-PD-1-resistant metastatic lung cancer. Documented time point: pre-treatment sample, taken before nivolumab and TIL therapy. Sequencing used immunoSEQ v3. Sequenced by immunoSEQ multiplex PCR; TCRdb stores in-frame clones only, minus some. The sample holds more than 55,000 clones, 70% to 90% seen once. The sample was blood, taken at baseline. The receptors come from a person between 25 and 80 years old with non-small cell lung cancer.

The chain employs TRBV7-2 and TRBJ2-3, with TRBD2 matching 7 bases. Germline lookup yields CDR1 SGHTA and CDR2 FQGNSA. V lost 3 bases, J lost 6 bases, and 3 bases stayed unmatched. This CDR3 has 13 amino acids. CDR3 region: CASSFTSDDTQYF. The CDR3 DNA follows: TGTGCCAGCAGCTTTACTAGCGATGATACGCAGTATTTT.

The V gene is TRBV6-6, the J gene TRBJ2-1, with D perhaps matching TRBD1 or TRBD2 (5 bases each). The CDR3 extends over 12 amino acids. Germline CDR1 reads MNHNY; CDR2 reads SVGAGI (reference sequence). V was cut by 11 bases and J by 16 bases, with 24 bases left in between. The CDR3 nucleotides are TGTGCCGGCAAAAAACCCGGGACCAAACCCTTCTTC. Its translation: CAGKKPGTKPFF.

The chain combines TRBV12-3 or TRBV12-4 with TRBJ2-2; D is unresolved. The length of the CDR3 is 11 residues. Deletions cut 8 bases from V and 6 bases from J, with 7 bases between. The CDR3 spells CASGEAGELFF. The CDR3 DNA is TGTGCCAGCGGCGAGGCCGGGGAGCTGTTTTTT.

The J gene is TRBJ1-2, the V gene TRBV6-5; D remains ambiguous. Between the trimmed V and J ends, which lost 1 base and 7 bases, there was a span of 7 bases. Germline lookup yields CDR1 MNHEY and CDR2 SVGAGI. The CDR3 runs 12 residues. CDR3 residues: CASSYLGSGYTF. The DNA for the CDR3 is TGTGCCAGCAGTTACTTGGGCAGTGGCTACACCTTC.

The chain recombines TRBV2 with TRBJ2-2, with a weak D call TRBD2 (5 bases). Germline V gene data show CDR1 as SNHLY and CDR2 as FYNNEI. Between the trimmed V and J ends, which lost 6 bases and 7 bases, there was a span of 18 bases. There are 15 residues in the CDR3. CDR3 bases: TGTGCCAGCAGGCGGGCAGCCGGTAGGATCGGGGAGCTGTTTTTT. It specifies CASRRAAGRIGELFF.

The chain joins TRBV19 to TRBJ2-1; 9 bases match TRBD2. The CDR3 extends over 15 amino acids. Germline loops: CDR1 LNHDA, CDR2 SQIVND (reference sequence). The V segment lost 5 bases and the J segment 3 bases; nucleotides outside the gene matches: 5. The CDR3 region has the DNA TGTGCCAGTAGTCCAACAGCGGGAGGCTACAATGAGCAGTTCTTC. Protein sequence: CASSPTAGGYNEQFF.

The chain carries TRBV28 and TRBJ1-2; 7 bases map to TRBD1. The CDR3 runs to 12 residues. After removal of 5 bases from V and 5 bases from J, the junction contained 2 bases not matched to a gene. Germline V gene sequence: CDR1 MDHEN, CDR2 SYDVKM. CDR3 DNA: TGTGCCAGCAGTCTACAGGGGTATGGCTACACCTTC. Encoded protein: CASSLQGYGYTF.

The sample holds a few counts of this clone. The chain uses TRBV30 and TRBJ1-2; 8 bases are a match to TRBD1. V lost 0 bases, J lost 8 bases, and 8 bases stayed unmatched. Germline V lookup: CDR1 GTSNPN, CDR2 SVGIG (reference sequence). There are 14 residues in the CDR3. The CDR3 DNA sequence: TGTGCCTGGAGTGTAGACAGGGGAACGTGGGGCTACACCTTC. Translated: CAWSVDRGTWGYTF.

This chain joins TRBV11-3 and TRBJ2-1, with D uncertain. V lost 5 bases, J lost 6 bases, and 14 bases lay in between. Germline V gene sequence: CDR1 SGHNT, CDR2 YENEEA. CDR3 size: 14 residues. DNA of the CDR3: TGTGCCAGCAGCGATTACCATGTTGGCAATGAGCAGTTCTTC. It translates to CASSDYHVGNEQFF.

This clone was detected a few times. V gene TRBV7-2 combines with J gene TRBJ2-7; D is uncertain. The CDR3 extends over 13 amino acids. Trimming cost V 0 bases and J 3 bases, with 6 bases left between them. Germline CDR1 and CDR2: SGHTA and FQGNSA. The CDR3 nucleotides are TGTGCCAGCAGCTTAGCGGACGGCTACGAGCAGTACTTC. Protein sequence: CASSLADGYEQYF.

The chain is built from TRBV7-9 and TRBJ2-2, with unresolved D. The CDR3 has 14 amino acids. Germline CDR1 and CDR2: SEHNR and FQNEAQ (reference sequence). V gave up 1 base and J gave up 2 bases, with 5 bases separating them. The CDR3 sequence: CASSLGANTGELFF. DNA of the CDR3: TGTGCCAGCAGCTTAGGGGCAAACACCGGGGAGCTGTTTTTT. The variable domain in full, with the rest retrieved from reference TRBV7-9 and TRBJ2-2, is DTGVSQNPRHKITKRGQNVTFRCDPISEHNRLYWYRQTLGQGPEFLTYFQNEAQLEKSRLLSDRFSAERPKGSFSTLEIQRTEQGDSAMYLCASSLGANTGELFFGEGSRLTVL.

The chain recombines TRBV7-9 with TRBJ2-3; maybe TRBD2 (5 bases). Germline V lookup: CDR1 SEHNR, CDR2 FQNEAQ (reference sequence). CDR3 length equals 12 residues. The ends were cut back, 6 bases at V and 4 bases at J, with 8 bases in the middle. The CDR3 DNA reads TGTGCCAGCAGAGCCGGGGCAGATACGCAGTATTTT. This encodes CASRAGADTQYF.